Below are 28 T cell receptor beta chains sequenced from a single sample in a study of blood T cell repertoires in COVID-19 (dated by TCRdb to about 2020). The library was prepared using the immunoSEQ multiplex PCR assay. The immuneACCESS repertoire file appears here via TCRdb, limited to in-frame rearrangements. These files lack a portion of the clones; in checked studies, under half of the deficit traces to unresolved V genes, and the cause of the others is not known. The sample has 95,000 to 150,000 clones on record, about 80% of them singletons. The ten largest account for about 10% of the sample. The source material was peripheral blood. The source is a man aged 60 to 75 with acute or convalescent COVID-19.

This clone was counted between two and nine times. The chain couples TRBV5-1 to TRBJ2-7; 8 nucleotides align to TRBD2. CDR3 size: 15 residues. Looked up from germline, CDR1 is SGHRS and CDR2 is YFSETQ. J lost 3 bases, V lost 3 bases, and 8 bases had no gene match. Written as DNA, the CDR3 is TGCGCCAGCAGCTCCTCTAGCGGGTCGGTCTACGAGCAGTACTTC. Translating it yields CASSSSSGSVYEQYF.

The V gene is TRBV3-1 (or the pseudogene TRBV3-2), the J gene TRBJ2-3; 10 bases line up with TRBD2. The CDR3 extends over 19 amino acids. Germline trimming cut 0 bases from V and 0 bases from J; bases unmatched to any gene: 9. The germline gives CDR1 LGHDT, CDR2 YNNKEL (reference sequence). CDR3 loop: CASSQDRGTSASSTDTQYF. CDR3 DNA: TGTGCCAGCAGCCAAGATCGCGGGACTAGCGCTTCTAGCACAGATACGCAGTATTTT.

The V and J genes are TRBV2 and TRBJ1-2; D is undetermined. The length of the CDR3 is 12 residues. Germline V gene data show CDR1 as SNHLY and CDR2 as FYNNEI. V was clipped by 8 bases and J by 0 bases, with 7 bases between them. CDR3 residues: CASRLANYGYTF. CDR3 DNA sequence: TGTGCCAGCCGTCTAGCTAACTATGGCTACACCTTC.

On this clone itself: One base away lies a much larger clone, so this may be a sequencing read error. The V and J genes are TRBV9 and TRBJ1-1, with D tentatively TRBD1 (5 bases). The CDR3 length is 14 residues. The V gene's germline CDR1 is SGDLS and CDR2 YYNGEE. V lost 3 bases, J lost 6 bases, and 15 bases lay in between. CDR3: CASSARTLGAEAFF. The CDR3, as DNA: TGTGCCAGCAGCGCCAGGACATTAGGGGCTGAAGCTTTCTTT.

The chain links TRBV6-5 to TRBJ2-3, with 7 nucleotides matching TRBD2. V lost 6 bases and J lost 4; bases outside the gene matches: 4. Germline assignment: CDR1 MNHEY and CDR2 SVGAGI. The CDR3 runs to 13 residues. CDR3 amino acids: CASRRGEADTQYF. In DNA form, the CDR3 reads TGTGCCAGCAGACGGGGGGAGGCAGATACGCAGTATTTT.

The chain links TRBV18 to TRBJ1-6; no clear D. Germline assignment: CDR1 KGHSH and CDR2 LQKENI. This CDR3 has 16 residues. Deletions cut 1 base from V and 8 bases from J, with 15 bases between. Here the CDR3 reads CASSPLNSFGDSPLHF. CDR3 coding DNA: TGTGCCAGCTCACCACTGAACTCTTTCGGTGATTCACCCCTCCACTTT.

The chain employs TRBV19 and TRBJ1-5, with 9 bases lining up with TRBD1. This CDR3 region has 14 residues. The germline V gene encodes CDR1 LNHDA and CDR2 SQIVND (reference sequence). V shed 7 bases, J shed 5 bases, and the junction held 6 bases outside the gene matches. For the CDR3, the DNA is TGTGCCAGTAACTTTGGACAGGGGTATCAGCCCCAGCATTTT. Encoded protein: CASNFGQGYQPQHF.

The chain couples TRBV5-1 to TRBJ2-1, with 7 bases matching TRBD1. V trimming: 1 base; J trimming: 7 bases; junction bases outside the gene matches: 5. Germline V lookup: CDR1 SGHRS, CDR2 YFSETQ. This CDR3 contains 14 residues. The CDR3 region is CASSLQNRGNEQFF. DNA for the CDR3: TGCGCCAGCAGCTTGCAGAACAGGGGAAATGAGCAGTTCTTC. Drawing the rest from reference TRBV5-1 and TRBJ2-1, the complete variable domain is KAGVTQTPRYLIKTRGQQVTLSCSPISGHRSVSWYQQTPGQGLQFLFEYFSETQRNKGNFPGRFSGRQFSNSRSEMNVSTLELGDSALYLCASSLQNRGNEQFFGPGTRLTVL.

This chain's CDR3 is CASGGQVGETQYF. The CDR3 bases are TGCGCCAGCGGGGGACAGGTGGGAGAGACCCAGTACTTC. This sequence joins TRBV5-1 and TRBJ2-5; 8 positions agree with TRBD1. CDR1 is SGHRS and CDR2 is YFSETQ in the germline V gene. The CDR3 has 13 residues. V was clipped by 7 bases and J by 4 bases; unmatched bases: 6.

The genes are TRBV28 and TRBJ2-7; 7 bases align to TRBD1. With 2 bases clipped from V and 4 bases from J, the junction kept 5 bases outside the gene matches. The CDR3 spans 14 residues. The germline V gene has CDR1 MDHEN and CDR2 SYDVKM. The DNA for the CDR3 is TGTGCCAGCAGTTTAGGACAGGCCCTGTACGAGCAGTACTTC. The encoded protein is CASSLGQALYEQYF.

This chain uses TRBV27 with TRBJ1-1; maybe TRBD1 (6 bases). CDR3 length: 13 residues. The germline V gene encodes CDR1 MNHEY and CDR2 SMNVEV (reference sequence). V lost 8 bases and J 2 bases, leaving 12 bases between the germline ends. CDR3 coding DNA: TGTGCCAGCGGGGGGGCAAGCAACACTGAAGCTTTCTTT. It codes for CASGGASNTEAFF.

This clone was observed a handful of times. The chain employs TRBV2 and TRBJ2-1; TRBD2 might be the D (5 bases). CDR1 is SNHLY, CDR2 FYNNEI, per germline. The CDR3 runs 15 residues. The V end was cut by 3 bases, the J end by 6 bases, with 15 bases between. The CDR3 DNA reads TGTGCCAGCAGTGACAGAGCGGTCTCAATCAATGAGCAGTTCTTC. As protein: CASSDRAVSINEQFF.

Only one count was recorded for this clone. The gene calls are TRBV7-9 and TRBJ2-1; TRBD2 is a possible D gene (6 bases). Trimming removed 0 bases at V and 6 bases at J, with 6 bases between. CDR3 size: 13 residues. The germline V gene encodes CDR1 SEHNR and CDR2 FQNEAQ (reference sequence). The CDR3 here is CASSLAGGNEQFF. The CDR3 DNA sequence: TGTGCCAGCAGCTTAGCGGGGGGCAATGAGCAGTTCTTC.

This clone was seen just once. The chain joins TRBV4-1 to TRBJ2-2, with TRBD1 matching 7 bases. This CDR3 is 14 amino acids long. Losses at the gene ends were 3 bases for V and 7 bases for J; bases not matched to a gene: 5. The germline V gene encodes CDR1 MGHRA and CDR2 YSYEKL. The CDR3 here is CASSQPRGHGELFF. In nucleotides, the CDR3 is TGCGCCAGCAGCCAGCCTAGGGGGCACGGGGAGCTGTTTTTT.

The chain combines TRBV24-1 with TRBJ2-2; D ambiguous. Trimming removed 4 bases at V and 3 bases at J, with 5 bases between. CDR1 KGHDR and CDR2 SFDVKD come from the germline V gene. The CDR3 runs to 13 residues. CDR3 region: CATSETYTGELFF. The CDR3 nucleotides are TGTGCCACCAGTGAAACATACACCGGGGAGCTGTTTTTT.

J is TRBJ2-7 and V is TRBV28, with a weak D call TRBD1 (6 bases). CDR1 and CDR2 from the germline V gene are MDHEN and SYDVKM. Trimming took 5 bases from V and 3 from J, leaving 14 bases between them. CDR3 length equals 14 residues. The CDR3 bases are TGTGCCAGCAGTAAGGGGGATTTCATCTACGAGCAGTACTTC. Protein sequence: CASSKGDFIYEQYF.

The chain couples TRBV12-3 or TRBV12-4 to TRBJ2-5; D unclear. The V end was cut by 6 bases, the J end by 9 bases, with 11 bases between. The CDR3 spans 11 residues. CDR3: CASRDAVAQYF. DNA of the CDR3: TGTGCCAGCAGAGACGCGGTGGCCCAGTACTTC.

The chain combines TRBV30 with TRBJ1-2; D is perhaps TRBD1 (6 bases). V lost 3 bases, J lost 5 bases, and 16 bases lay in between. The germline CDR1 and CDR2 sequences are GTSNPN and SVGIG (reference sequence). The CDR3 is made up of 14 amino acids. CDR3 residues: CAWSLPTGRYGYTF. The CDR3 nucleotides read TGTGCCTGGAGCCTCCCGACAGGAAGATATGGCTACACCTTC. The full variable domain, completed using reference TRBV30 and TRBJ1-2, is SQTIHQWPATLVQPVGSPLSLECTVEGTSNPNLYWYRQAAGRGLQLLFYSVGIGQISSEVPQNLSASRPQDRQFILSSKKLLLSDSGFYLCAWSLPTGRYGYTFGSGTRLTVV.

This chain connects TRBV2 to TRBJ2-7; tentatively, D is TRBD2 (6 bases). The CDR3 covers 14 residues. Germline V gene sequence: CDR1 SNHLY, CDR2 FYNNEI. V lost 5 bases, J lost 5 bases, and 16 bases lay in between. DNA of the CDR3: TGTGCCAGCAGTCCCTTGACTAGTCAGGACGAGCAGTACTTC. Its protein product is CASSPLTSQDEQYF.

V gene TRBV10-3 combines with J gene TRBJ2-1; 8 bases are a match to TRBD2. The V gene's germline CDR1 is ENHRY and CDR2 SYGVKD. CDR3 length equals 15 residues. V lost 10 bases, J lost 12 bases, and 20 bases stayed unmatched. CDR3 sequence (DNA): TGTGCCACCCATAATCTAGCTCTTGGGGCGGGAGGGCAGTTCTTC. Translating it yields CATHNLALGAGGQFF.

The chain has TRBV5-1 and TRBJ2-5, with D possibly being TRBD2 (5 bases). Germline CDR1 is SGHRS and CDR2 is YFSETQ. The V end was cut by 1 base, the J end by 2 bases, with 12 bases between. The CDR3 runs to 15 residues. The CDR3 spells CASSLSGPAQETQYF. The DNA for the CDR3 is TGCGCCAGCAGCTTGAGCGGTCCAGCACAAGAGACCCAGTACTTC.

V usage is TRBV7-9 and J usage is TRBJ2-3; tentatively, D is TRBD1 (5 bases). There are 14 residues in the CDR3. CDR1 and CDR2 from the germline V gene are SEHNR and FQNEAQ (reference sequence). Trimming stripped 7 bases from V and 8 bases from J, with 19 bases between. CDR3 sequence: CASTLGVGVATQYF. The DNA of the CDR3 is TGTGCCAGCACCCTAGGGGTCGGAGTGGCTACGCAGTATTTT.

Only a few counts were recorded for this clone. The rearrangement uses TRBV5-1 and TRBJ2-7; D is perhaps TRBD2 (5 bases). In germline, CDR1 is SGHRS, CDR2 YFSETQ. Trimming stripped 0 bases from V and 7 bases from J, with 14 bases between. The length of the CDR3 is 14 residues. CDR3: CASSLAGVPSEQYF. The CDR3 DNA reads TGCGCCAGCAGCTTGGCCGGGGTACCTTCAGAGCAGTACTTC.

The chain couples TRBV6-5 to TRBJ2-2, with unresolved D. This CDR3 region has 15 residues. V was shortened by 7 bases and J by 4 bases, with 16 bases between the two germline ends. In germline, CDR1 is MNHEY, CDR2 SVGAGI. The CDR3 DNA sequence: TGTGCCAGCACCCCGCCGTTGCCCAGCACCGGGGAGCTGTTTTTT. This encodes CASTPPLPSTGELFF.

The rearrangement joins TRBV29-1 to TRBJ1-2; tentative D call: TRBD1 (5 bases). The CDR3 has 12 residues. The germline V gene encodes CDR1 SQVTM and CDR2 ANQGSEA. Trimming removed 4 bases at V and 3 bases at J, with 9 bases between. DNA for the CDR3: TGCAGCGTTGGGGCAGGGTACTATGGCTACACCTTC. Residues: CSVGAGYYGYTF.

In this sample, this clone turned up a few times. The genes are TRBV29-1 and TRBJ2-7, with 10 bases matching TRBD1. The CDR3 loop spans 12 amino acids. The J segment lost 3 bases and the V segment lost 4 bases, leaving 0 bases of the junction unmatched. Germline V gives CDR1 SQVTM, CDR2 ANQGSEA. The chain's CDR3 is CSVGTGGYEQYF. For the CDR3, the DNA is TGCAGCGTTGGGACAGGGGGCTACGAGCAGTACTTC.

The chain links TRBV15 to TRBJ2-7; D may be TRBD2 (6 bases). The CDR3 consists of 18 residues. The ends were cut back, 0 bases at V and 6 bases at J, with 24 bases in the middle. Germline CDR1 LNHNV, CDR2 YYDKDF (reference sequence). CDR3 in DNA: TGTGCCACCAGCAGAGATCGGGACTTCCGCCATGGAGGGTTCGAGCAGTACTTC. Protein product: CATSRDRDFRHGGFEQYF.

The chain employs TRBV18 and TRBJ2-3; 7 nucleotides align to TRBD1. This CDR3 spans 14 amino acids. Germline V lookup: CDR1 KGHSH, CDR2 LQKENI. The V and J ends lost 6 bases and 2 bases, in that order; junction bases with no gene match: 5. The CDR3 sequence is CASSSGTDTDTQYF. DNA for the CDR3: TGTGCCAGCTCGTCCGGGACAGACACAGATACGCAGTATTTT.